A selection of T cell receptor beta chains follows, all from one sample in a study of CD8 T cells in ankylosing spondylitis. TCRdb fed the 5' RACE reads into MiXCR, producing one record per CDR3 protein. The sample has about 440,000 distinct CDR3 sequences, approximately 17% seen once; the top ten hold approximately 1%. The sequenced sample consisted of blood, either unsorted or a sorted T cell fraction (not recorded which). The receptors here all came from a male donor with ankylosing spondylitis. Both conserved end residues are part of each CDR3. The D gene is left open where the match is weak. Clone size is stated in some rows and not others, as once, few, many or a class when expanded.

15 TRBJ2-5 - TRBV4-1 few CASSQGHRPQETQYF TGCGCCAGCAGCCAAGGACATCGACCCCAAGAGACCCAGTACTTC
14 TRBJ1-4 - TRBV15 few CATSPGQSNEKLFF TGTGCCACCAGCCCAGGGCAATCTAATGAAAAACTGTTTTTT
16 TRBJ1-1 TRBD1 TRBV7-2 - CASSFQPQGRGGEAFF TGTGCCAGCAGCTTTCAACCACAGGGGCGAGGGGGTGAAGCTTTCTTT
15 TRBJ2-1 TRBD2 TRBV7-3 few CASRQTSGNLNEQFF TGTGCCAGCAGGCAGACTAGCGGGAACCTCAATGAGCAGTTCTTC
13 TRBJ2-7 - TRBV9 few CASSVLQGGEQYF TGTGCCAGCAGCGTTCTACAGGGGGGGGAGCAGTACTTC
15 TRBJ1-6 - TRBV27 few CASSSQGKGSSPLHF TGTGCCAGCAGTTCCCAGGGGAAGGGGAGTTCACCCCTCCACTTT
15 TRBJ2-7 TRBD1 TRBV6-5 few CASSYPAGGGYEQYF TGTGCCAGCAGTTACCCTGCAGGGGGCGGGTACGAGCAGTACTTC
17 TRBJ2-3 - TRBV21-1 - CASSISVLVSSTDTQYF TGTGCCAGCAGCATAAGCGTACTGGTCTCTAGCACAGATACGCAGTATTTT
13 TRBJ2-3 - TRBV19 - CATRRGGADTQYF TGTGCCACACGAAGGGGAGGAGCAGATACGCAGTATTTT
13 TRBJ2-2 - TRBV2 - CASSEGAPGELFF TGTGCCAGCAGTGAGGGTGCGCCCGGGGAGCTGTTTTTT
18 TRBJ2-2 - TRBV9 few CASSVEASASLGTGELFF TGTGCCAGCAGCGTAGAGGCTTCGGCTAGCCTTGGCACCGGGGAGCTGTTTTTT
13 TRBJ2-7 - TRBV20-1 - CSARDGLVGPQYF TGCAGTGCTAGAGATGGGCTAGTTGGGCCCCAGTACTTC
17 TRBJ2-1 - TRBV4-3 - CASGQDRSRGSYNEQFF TGCGCCAGCGGCCAAGATCGATCAAGAGGCTCCTACAATGAGCAGTTCTTC
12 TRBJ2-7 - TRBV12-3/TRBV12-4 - CASSLHSYEQYF TGTGCCAGCAGTTTACACTCCTACGAGCAGTACTTC
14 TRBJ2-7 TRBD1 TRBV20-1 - CSARGDRPAYEQYF TGCAGTGCTAGAGGGGACAGGCCGGCCTACGAGCAGTACTTC
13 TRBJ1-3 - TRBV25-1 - CASSEYLGNTIYF TGTGCCAGCAGTGAATATTTGGGTAACACCATATATTTT
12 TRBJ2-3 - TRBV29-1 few CSVDSGTDTQYF TGCAGCGTTGATAGCGGCACAGATACGCAGTATTTT
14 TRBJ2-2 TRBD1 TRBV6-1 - CASLDRENTGELFF TGTGCCAGCCTTGACAGGGAGAACACCGGGGAGCTGTTTTTT
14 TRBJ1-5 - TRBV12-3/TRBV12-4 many CASSLSAGGQPQHF TGTGCCAGCAGTTTATCTGCTGGAGGTCAGCCCCAGCATTTT
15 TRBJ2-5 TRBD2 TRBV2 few CASSEGGTRRETQYF TGTGCCAGCAGTGAAGGTGGGACTAGGCGAGAGACCCAGTACTTC
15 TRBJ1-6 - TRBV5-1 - CASSLGQEINSPLHF TGCGCCAGCAGCTTGGGACAGGAGATTAATTCACCCCTCCACTTT
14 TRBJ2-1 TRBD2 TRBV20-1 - CSARGLADYNEQFF TGCAGTGCACGGGGACTAGCGGACTACAATGAGCAGTTCTTC
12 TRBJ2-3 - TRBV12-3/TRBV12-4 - CASCGFTDTQYF TGTGCCAGCTGTGGGTTCACAGATACGCAGTATTTT
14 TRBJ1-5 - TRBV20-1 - CSARDKLSNQPQHF TGCAGTGCTAGAGATAAGCTCAGCAATCAGCCCCAGCATTTT
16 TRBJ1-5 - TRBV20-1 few CSASTGVTNPNQPQHF TGCAGTGCTAGTACCGGGGTCACAAATCCCAATCAGCCCCAGCATTTT
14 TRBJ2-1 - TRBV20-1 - CSAPGAGKGNEQFF TGCAGTGCGCCCGGGGCGGGAAAAGGCAATGAGCAGTTCTTC
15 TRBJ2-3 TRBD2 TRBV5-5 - CASNRAGASTDTQYF TGTGCCAGCAATCGAGCGGGGGCTAGCACAGATACGCAGTATTTT
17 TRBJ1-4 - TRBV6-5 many CASSYRGLRNGAEKLFF TGTGCCAGCAGTTACAGAGGGTTGCGGAATGGAGCCGAAAAACTGTTTTTT
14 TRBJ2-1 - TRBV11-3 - CASSFGLTYNEQFF TGTGCCAGCAGCTTTGGACTAACCTACAATGAGCAGTTCTTC
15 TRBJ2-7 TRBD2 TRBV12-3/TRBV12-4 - CASRPTGTSGYEQYF TGTGCCAGCAGACCCACCGGGACTAGCGGGTACGAGCAGTACTTC
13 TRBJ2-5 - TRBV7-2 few CASSGGGGETQYF TGTGCCAGCAGCGGAGGTGGGGGGGAGACCCAGTACTTC
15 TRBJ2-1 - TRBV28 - CASIPPRPPYNEQFF TGTGCCAGCATCCCCCCTCGGCCCCCGTACAATGAGCAGTTCTTC
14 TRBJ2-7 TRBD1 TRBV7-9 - CASSPGTGRDEQYF TGTGCCAGCAGCCCGGGGACAGGGCGCGACGAGCAGTACTTC